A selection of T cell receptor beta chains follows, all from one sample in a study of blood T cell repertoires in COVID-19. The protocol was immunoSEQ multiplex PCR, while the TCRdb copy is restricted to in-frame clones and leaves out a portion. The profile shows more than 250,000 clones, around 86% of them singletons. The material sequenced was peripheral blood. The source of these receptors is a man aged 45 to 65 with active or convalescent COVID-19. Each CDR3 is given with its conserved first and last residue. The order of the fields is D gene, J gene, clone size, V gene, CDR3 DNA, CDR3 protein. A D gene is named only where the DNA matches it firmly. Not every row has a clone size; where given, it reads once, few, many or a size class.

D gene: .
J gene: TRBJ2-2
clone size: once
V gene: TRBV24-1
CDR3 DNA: TGTGCCACCAGTGATCCCGACTCACAGGGAAACTCGAACACCGGGGAGCTGTTTTTT
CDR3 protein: CATSDPDSQGNSNTGELFF

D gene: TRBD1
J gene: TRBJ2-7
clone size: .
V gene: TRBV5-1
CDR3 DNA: TGCGCCAGCGCCACAAGACAGGGCAGGTCGGGGGAGCAGTACTTC
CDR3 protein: CASATRQGRSGEQYF

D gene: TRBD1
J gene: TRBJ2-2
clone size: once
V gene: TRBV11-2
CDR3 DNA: TGTGCCAGCAACACCCGGGACAGGGGTAATGTCGGCACCGGGGAGCTGTTTTTT
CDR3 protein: CASNTRDRGNVGTGELFF

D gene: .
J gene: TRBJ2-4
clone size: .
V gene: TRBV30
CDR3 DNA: TGTGCCTGGGAGTCCCCAGGGATAGCCAAAAACATTCAGTACTTC
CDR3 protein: CAWESPGIAKNIQYF

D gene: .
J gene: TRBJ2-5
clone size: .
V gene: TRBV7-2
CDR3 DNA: TGTGCCAGCAGCGGCCTTATACAAGAGACCCAGTACTTC
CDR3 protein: CASSGLIQETQYF

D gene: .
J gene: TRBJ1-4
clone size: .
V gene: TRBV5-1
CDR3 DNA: TGCGCCAGCAGCTTGGTTGCGGGGGCGGGTGAAAAACTGTTTTTT
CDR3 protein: CASSLVAGAGEKLFF

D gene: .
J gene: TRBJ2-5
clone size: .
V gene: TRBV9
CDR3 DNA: TGTGCCAGCAGCCCCTCAGGTGGTTATGTCGAGACCCAGTACTTC
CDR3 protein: CASSPSGGYVETQYF

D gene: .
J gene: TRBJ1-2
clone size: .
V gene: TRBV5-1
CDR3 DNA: TGCGCCAGCAGCCCGGGGGTCTATGGCTACACCTTC
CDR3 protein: CASSPGVYGYTF

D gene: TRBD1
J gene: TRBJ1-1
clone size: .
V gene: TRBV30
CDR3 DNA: TGTGCCTGGGACGGGACAGGGGGCACTGAAGCTTTCTTT
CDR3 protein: CAWDGTGGTEAFF

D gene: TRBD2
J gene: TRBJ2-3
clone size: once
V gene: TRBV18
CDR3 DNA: TGTGCCAGCTCACCAGCGGGGGGGGCTGTCACAGATACGCAGTATTTT
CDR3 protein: CASSPAGGAVTDTQYF

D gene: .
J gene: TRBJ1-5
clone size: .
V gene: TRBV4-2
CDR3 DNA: TGTGCCAGCAGCCAAGATCCGAATCAGCCCCAGCATTTT
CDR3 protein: CASSQDPNQPQHF

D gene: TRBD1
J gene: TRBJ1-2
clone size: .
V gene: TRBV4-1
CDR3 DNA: TGCGCCAGCAGCCAAGATTTGACAGGGCCCTATGGCTACACCTTC
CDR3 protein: CASSQDLTGPYGYTF

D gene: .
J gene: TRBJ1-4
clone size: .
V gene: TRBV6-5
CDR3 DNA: TGTGCCAGCCGGGATCCAACTAATGAAAAACTGTTTTTT
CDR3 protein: CASRDPTNEKLFF

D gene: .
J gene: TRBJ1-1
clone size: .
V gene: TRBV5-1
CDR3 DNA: TGCGCCAGCAGCCGGGATCTGCCGGGCCCTAGCTTGAACACTGAAGCTTTCTTT
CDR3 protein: CASSRDLPGPSLNTEAFF

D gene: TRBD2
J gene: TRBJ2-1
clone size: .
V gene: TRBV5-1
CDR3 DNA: TGCGCCAGCAGATTGGGCGGGGGAACCTACAATGAGCAGTTCTTC
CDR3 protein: CASRLGGGTYNEQFF

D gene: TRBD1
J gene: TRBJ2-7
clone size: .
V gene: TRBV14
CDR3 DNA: TGTGCCAGCAGCCAAGATCTTCCGGGACAGGGGTCCTACGAGCAGTACTTC
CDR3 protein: CASSQDLPGQGSYEQYF

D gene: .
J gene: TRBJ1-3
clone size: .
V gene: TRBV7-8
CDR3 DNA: TGTGCCAGCAGCTTAGGAGGAATGGTCTCCGGAAACACCATATATTTT
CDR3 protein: CASSLGGMVSGNTIYF

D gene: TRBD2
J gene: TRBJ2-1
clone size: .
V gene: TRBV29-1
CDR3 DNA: TGCAGCGTGGACGGGGGGGGTGAGCAGTTCTTC
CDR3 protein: CSVDGGGEQFF

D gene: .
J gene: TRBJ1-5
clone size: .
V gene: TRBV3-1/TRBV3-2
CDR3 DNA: TGTGCCAGCAGCCAAGTTTATGGGGGCGCCGAGCCCCAGCATTTT
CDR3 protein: CASSQVYGGAEPQHF

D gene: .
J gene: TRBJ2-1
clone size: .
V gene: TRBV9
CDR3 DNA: TGTGCCAGCAGCCCCGGGGGTAATGAGCAGTTCTTC
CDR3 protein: CASSPGGNEQFF

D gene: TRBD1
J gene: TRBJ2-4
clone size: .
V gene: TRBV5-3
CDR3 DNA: TGTGCCAGAAGCCCCCCGGGGGGACAGGGGATAGCCAAAAACATTCAGTACTTC
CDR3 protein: CARSPPGGQGIAKNIQYF

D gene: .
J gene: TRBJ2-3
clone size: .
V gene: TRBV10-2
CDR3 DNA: TGCGCCAGCAGGGAGGGCCATAGCAAAGATACGCAGTATTTT
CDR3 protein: CASREGHSKDTQYF

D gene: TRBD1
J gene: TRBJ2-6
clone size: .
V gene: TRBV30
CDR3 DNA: TGTGCCTCAATTGACCCGGGACAGTATTTACCTGGGGCCAACGTCCTGACTTTC
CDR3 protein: CASIDPGQYLPGANVLTF

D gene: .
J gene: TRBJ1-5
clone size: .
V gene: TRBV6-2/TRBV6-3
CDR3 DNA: TGTGCCAGCAGTTACTGGACACCTAGCAATCAGCCCCAGCATTTT
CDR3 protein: CASSYWTPSNQPQHF

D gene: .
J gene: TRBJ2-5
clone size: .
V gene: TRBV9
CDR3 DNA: TGTGCCAGCAGCCGTGACTATTCGGAGACCCAGTACTTC
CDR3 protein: CASSRDYSETQYF